This T cell receptor beta chain was documented in a study of blood T cell repertoires in COVID-19 (dated by TCRdb to about 2020). With respect to the entire study: Samples from collaborators originated in the United States, Italy and Spain and spanned both the acute and convalescent phases of COVID-19. The material from the prospective study consisted of cDNA or gDNA derived from T cells, B-cell-depleted T cells, or PBMCs. The dataset comprised deeply sampled blood TCRbeta repertoires from subjects exposed to, actively infected with, or recovered from COVID-19. The repertoires were released in a freely available public database meant as a resource for research on the immune response to SARS-CoV-2. The samples were drawn from two sources: the first 160 participants of the ongoing ImmuneRACE study, and 1,000 to 1,500 subjects contributed by 6 global collaborators. Sample metadata almost always included a de-identified subject ID, COVID-19 status, age in years and sex. Where available, HLA class I and class II types were obtained from metadata supplied by the sample provider rather than from assay-based typing. General conclusions and limits of the study: The quantity of clinical and demographic metadata differed by source and by participant and was supplied without curation.

In Seattle, one collaborating source enrolled patients while the infection was active and tracked those patients longitudinally over the course of disease. The collaborating institutions used their own protocols to collect whole blood in K2EDTA tubes. Collaborator samples were shipped for TCRbeta analysis as frozen whole blood, isolated PBMCs, or DNA extracted from either sample type. V has 2 bases trimmed and J has 6 bases trimmed; junction bases matching no gene number 8. The germline V gene encodes CDR1 SGDLS and CDR2 YYNGEE. Counted from cysteine to phenylalanine, this CDR3 has 16 amino acids. Kept here is only the CDR3 DNA, which spans 48 bases and is read in frame from base 1. Of note for this clone: No cognate antigen has been identified for it. One base away there is no much larger clone; base qualities are not given.

TCRbeta CDR3 regions were amplified from genomic DNA using the immunoSEQ Assay, a bias-controlled multiplex PCR. On the authors' methods: The number of nucleated cells in each sample was estimated from the amplification of reference gene primers within the assay. To quantify the absolute abundance of each unique TCRbeta CDR3 rearrangement, sequence reads were collapsed and filtered. For each sample, productive Simpson clonality was calculated by taking the square root of Simpson's diversity index across productive rearrangements. The table was pulled from immuneACCESS by TCRdb, which kept in-frame rearrangements only. Such tables lose some clones; where checked, under half of the loss comes from unresolved V genes, and the rest has no known cause. V, J and clone size derive from that table, while D and trimming were established from the DNA sequence. In this sample the table shows roughly 150,000 clones, around 84% of which occur a single time. The ten most abundant clones make up 7.5% to 8.5% of the sample.

This TCR came from a woman aged 60 to 75 with COVID-19, enrolled during active disease. The V and J genes are TRBV9 and TRBJ2-7, with 13 bases matching TRBD2. The sequenced sample consisted of peripheral blood. The CDR3 protein sequence reads: CASSVLLTSGRAEQYF. The DNA is TGTGCCAGCAGCGTCCTCCTAACTAGCGGGAGGGCCGAGCAGTACTTC.